This T cell receptor (beta chain) emerged from a study of cytomegalovirus exposure and HLA in healthy donors. TCRdb's copy holds only in-frame clones and misses some; the assay was immunoSEQ multiplex PCR. The sample records 120,000 or so clones, roughly 95% being singletons. From germline, CDR1 is SGDLS and CDR2 YYNGEE. The CDR3 is 15 residues long. V was shortened by 0 bases and J by 4 bases, with 11 bases between the two germline ends. Sequenced material: PBMCs. This sequence originates from a man between 18 and 35 years old in good health and CMV-seronegative. The chain combines TRBV9 with TRBJ2-1, with a possible D match to TRBD2 (5 bases). Here the CDR3 DNA reads TGTGCCAGCAGCGTAGCTAGTGGAGGATACAATGAGCAGTTCTTC. The encoded protein is CASSVASGGYNEQFF.